Listed below are T cell receptor beta chains from one sample, sequenced in a study of cytomegalovirus exposure and HLA in healthy donors. Sequencing used immunoSEQ multiplex PCR; TCRdb keeps in-frame clones, though not all of them. Seen here are 90,000 to 100,000 clones, roughly 80% observed once, and the top ten hold roughly 7%. Sequencing was carried out using PBMCs. The receptors were gathered from a man between 40 and 49 years old in good health and CMV-seropositive. Both conserved end residues are part of each CDR3. The order of the fields is J gene, V gene, CDR3 protein.

TRBJ2-1,TRBV9,CASSQRDEQFF
TRBJ1-5,TRBV6-1,CASSDPNVSGIGNQPQHF
TRBJ2-7,TRBV6-5,CASSKTTGGNYEQYF
TRBJ2-5,TRBV11-2,CASSSPSGGGETQYF
TRBJ2-7,TRBV20-1,CSARQHYEQYF
TRBJ2-1,TRBV9,CASSLRTSGGGKQFF
TRBJ2-7,TRBV10-2,CASTTGSHEQYF
TRBJ1-2,TRBV7-9,CASSTSTIGGYTF
TRBJ1-2,TRBV2,CASKEDRVYGYTF
TRBJ2-1,TRBV6-4,CASSDEDRGRQFF
TRBJ2-7,TRBV7-9,CASSPGQLTYEQYF
TRBJ1-5,TRBV10-1,CASTGGSNQPQHF
TRBJ1-1,TRBV28,CATTSSFGPEAFF
TRBJ2-5,TRBV28,CASSSNLAGVRETQYF
TRBJ2-5,TRBV7-7,CASSNDREETQYF
TRBJ1-1,TRBV28,CASSGGDRGGTEAFF
TRBJ2-1,TRBV11-2,CASSLQRLAGPSSYNEQFF
TRBJ2-3,TRBV28,CASSLWGQSSTDTQYF
TRBJ2-5,TRBV5-4,CASSAPGLQETQYF
TRBJ1-1,TRBV19,CASREDKSTEAFF
TRBJ2-5,TRBV2,CASNQAGRGEAQYF
TRBJ1-3,TRBV7-7,CASSMDRGNTIYF
TRBJ2-7,TRBV6-1,CASRTGGALYEQYF
TRBJ1-4,TRBV14,CASSRQGWSEKLFF
TRBJ2-7,TRBV7-9,CASSLDLREGPNAYEQYF
TRBJ1-5,TRBV21-1,CASSKSRGRDRVEQPQHF